These 25 T cell receptor beta chains originate from one sample sequenced in a study of T-cell reconstitution after alpha-beta-depleted transplantation in children. This sample's TCRbeta library carried unique molecular identifier barcodes. TCRdb passed the PCR reads through MiXCR, listing each CDR3 protein once. The sample holds about 610,000 distinct CDR3 sequences, about 10% seen once. This specimen was PBMCs from the stem cell graft donor, taken from the stem cell graft. The receptors here all came from a human donor who donated a stem cell graft to a child with acute myeloid leukemia.

This clonotype has at least ten counts. This rearrangement joins TRBV6-5 to TRBJ1-3; D not certain. CDR1 is MNHEY and CDR2 is SVGAGI in the germline V gene. The V and J ends lost 4 bases and 0 bases respectively, with 16 bases between them. CDR3 size: 17 residues. The CDR3 DNA sequence: TGTGCCAGCAGTTCCCGACCGAGAATTAGCTCTGGAAACACCATATATTTT. Translated: CASSSRPRISSGNTIYF.

Ten or more counts support this clonotype. The chain has TRBV7-6 and TRBJ2-7; 7 nucleotides line up with TRBD2. Germline V gene lookup returns CDR1 SGHVS and CDR2 FNYEAQ. The length of the CDR3 is 15 residues. V was pared by 1 base and J by 2 bases, with 5 bases of the junction left unmatched. CDR3 in amino acids: CASSLGIAGTYEQYF. As DNA, the CDR3 is TGTGCCAGCAGCTTAGGAATAGCGGGTACCTACGAGCAGTACTTC.

V usage is TRBV20-1 and J usage is TRBJ2-1; 10 nucleotides align to TRBD2. Germline V gene lookup returns CDR1 DFQATT and CDR2 SNEGSKA (reference sequence). This CDR3 spans 16 amino acids. V gave up 5 bases and J gave up 2 bases; unmatched junction bases: 9. The CDR3 region has the DNA TGCAGTGCTCCACCTAGCGGGGGCCCGACCTACAATGAGCAGTTCTTC. It is translated as CSAPPSGGPTYNEQFF.

This clonotype was seen ten or more times. The chain joins TRBV11-1 to TRBJ2-6, with 8 positions matching TRBD1. This CDR3 is 18 amino acids long. Germline trimming cut 0 bases from V and 0 bases from J; bases unmatched to any gene: 4. The germline V gene encodes CDR1 SGHAT and CDR2 FQDESV (reference sequence). CDR3 DNA: TGTGCCAGCAGCTTAGCCCAGGGGGCGTACTCTGGGGCCAACGTCCTGACTTTC. Encoded protein: CASSLAQGAYSGANVLTF.

This clonotype has at least ten counts. J is TRBJ1-3 and V is TRBV20-1, with TRBD1 matching over 7 bases. V was pared by 3 bases and J by 0 bases, with 8 bases of the junction left unmatched. CDR3 size: 16 residues. Germline CDR1 DFQATT, CDR2 SNEGSKA (reference sequence). The CDR3 sequence is CSASIPGQLSGNTIYF. The CDR3 DNA is TGCAGTGCTAGTATACCGGGACAGCTCTCTGGAAACACCATATATTTT.

CDR3 amino acids: CASSSWGLGTDTQYF. CDR3 nucleotide sequence: TGTGCCAGCAGCTCGTGGGGGCTTGGGACAGATACGCAGTATTTT. The chain has TRBV7-3 and TRBJ2-3; the D gene is possibly TRBD1 (6 bases). There are 15 residues in the CDR3. Germline loops: CDR1 SGHTA, CDR2 FQGTGA. Trimming took 4 bases from V and 3 from J, leaving 14 bases between them.

This clonotype was counted a few times. This rearrangement joins TRBV5-1 to TRBJ1-5, with D possibly matching TRBD1 (5 bases). Germline V CDR1 and CDR2: SGHRS, YFSETQ. Trimming shortened V by 0 bases and J by 3 bases, and 10 bases separated the two germline ends. The CDR3 extends over 15 amino acids. CDR3: CASSLGGDFNQPQHF. CDR3 bases: TGCGCCAGCAGCTTGGGGGGGGATTTCAATCAGCCCCAGCATTTT.

This clonotype was observed a handful of times. The rearrangement links TRBV24-1 to TRBJ1-5; TRBD1 agrees at 9 bases. The CDR3 extends over 15 amino acids. The germline V gene encodes CDR1 KGHDR and CDR2 SFDVKD. V was pared by 5 bases and J by 4 bases, with 5 bases of the junction left unmatched. The CDR3 DNA reads TGTGCCACCAGTGGGGGACAGGGACTAAATCAGCCCCAGCATTTT. Its translation: CATSGGQGLNQPQHF.

This clonotype has more than one count but fewer than ten. The chain recombines TRBV7-2 with TRBJ2-5; 14 nucleotides align to TRBD2. The V gene's germline CDR1 is SGHTA and CDR2 FQGNSA. This CDR3 has 17 residues. Unmatched junction bases numbered 13, after V lost 4 bases and J lost 9 bases. Here the CDR3 reads CASSSGLAGGTGRAQYF. The CDR3 nucleotides are TGTGCCAGCAGCTCCGGACTAGCGGGGGGAACCGGAAGGGCCCAGTACTTC.

There are a few counts of this clonotype. The V gene is TRBV5-1, the J gene TRBJ2-1; the D call may be TRBD1 or TRBD2 (7 bases each). Between the trimmed V and J ends, which lost 0 bases and 6 bases, there was a span of 13 bases. Germline V gene sequence: CDR1 SGHRS, CDR2 YFSETQ. This CDR3 comprises 15 residues. The CDR3 region has the DNA TGCGCCAGCAGCTTGGCGGCAGGGGGGGGCAATGAGCAGTTCTTC. This gives the protein CASSLAAGGGNEQFF.

The gene calls are TRBV4-2 and TRBJ2-1, with D possibly matching TRBD2 (5 bases). Trimming took off 4 bases at V and 10 bases at J, with 17 bases between the two ends. CDR1 is LGHNA and CDR2 is YNFKEQ in the germline V gene. This CDR3 comprises 14 residues. The DNA for the CDR3 is TGTGCCAGCAGCCCCCCCCGGGGTTTGGAGGAGCAGTTCTTC. Translating gives CASSPPRGLEEQFF.

With respect to this clonotype: A junction boundary mismatches the germline segment, possibly from a read error. The rearrangement uses TRBV28 and TRBJ2-4; 8 bases are a match to TRBD2. CDR3 length: 12 amino acids. Germline CDR1 is MDHEN and CDR2 is SYDVKM. DNA for the CDR3: TGTGCCAGCAGTCCCGGCAAGGGACTAGGAAACTTC. Translation gives CASSPGKGLGNF. Drawing the rest from reference TRBV28 and TRBJ2-4, the complete variable domain is DVKVTQSSRYLVKRTGEKVFLECVQDMDHENMFWYRQDPGLGLRLIYFSYDVKMKEKGDIPEGYSVSREKKERFSLILESASTNQTSMYLCASSPGKGLGNFGAGTRLSVL.

The V and J genes are TRBV24-1 and TRBJ2-7, with D unclear. CDR3 length equals 11 residues. The V end lost 7 bases, the J end lost 1 base, and 4 bases lay between the germline ends. Germline CDR1 is KGHDR and CDR2 is SFDVKD. This CDR3 reads CATRLSYEQYF. The DNA for the CDR3 is TGTGCCACCAGGCTTTCCTACGAGCAGTACTTC.

V gene TRBV4-3 combines with J gene TRBJ2-1; either TRBD1 or TRBD2 may supply D (5 bases each). Trimming pared 1 base from V and 8 bases from J, leaving 15 bases between. Germline CDR1 LGHNA, CDR2 YSLEER. There are 15 residues in the CDR3. CDR3: CASSQGPGPRYEQFF. In DNA form, the CDR3 reads TGCGCCAGCAGCCAAGGCCCGGGACCGAGGTATGAGCAGTTCTTC.

The sample holds many counts of this clonotype. The gene calls are TRBV5-1 and TRBJ2-1, with 12 bases identical to TRBD2. The CDR3 has 15 residues. The junction had 3 bases not matched to a gene; V was cut back by 1 base and J by 7 bases. Germline CDR1 is SGHRS and CDR2 is YFSETQ. CDR3 sequence reads: CASSLLTSGSNEQFF. In DNA, the CDR3 is TGCGCCAGCAGCTTGTTGACTAGCGGGAGTAATGAGCAGTTCTTC.

The genes are TRBV6-2 or TRBV6-3 and TRBJ2-7; D call uncertain. Germline CDR1 and CDR2: MNHEY and SVGEGT. V was trimmed by 4 bases and J by 1 base, leaving 14 bases between them. The CDR3 totals 15 residues. The chain's CDR3 is CASSSFRSISYEQYF. The CDR3 nucleotides read TGTGCCAGCAGTTCCTTCCGGAGTATATCCTACGAGCAGTACTTC.

Of note for this clonotype: Mismatch with germline at one junction end may stem from a read error. This rearrangement joins TRBV20-1 to TRBJ1-2; maybe TRBD1 (6 bases). CDR3 length: 16 amino acids. Germline CDR1 is DFQATT and CDR2 is SNEGSKA (reference sequence). CDR3 region: CSARFLRQVLNYSYTF. CDR3 nucleotide sequence: TGCAGTGCTAGATTTCTCAGACAGGTCCTAAACTATAGCTACACCTTC.

V gene TRBV9 combines with J gene TRBJ2-2; D ambiguous. CDR3 size: 15 residues. V lost 0 bases and J lost 6, with 12 bases in between. The germline gives CDR1 SGDLS, CDR2 YYNGEE. The CDR3 protein is CASSVGHVEPGELFF. DNA of the CDR3: TGTGCCAGCAGCGTAGGCCATGTTGAGCCCGGGGAGCTGTTTTTT.

J is TRBJ1-2 and V is TRBV6-5; TRBD1 might be the D (5 bases). The CDR3 extends over 16 amino acids. CDR1 and CDR2 from the germline V gene are MNHEY and SVGAGI. V gave up 2 bases and J gave up 5 bases, with 18 bases separating them. CDR3 in DNA: TGTGCCAGCAGTTACGGGTCTCGTCAGGGCCAATATGGCTACACCTTC. Its protein product is CASSYGSRQGQYGYTF.

This clonotype was detected ten times or more. The V call is TRBV27, the J call TRBJ2-7, with 8 bases matching TRBD2. Germline V lookup: CDR1 MNHEY, CDR2 SMNVEV (reference sequence). After removal of 7 bases from V and 2 bases from J, the junction contained 10 bases not matched to a gene. This CDR3 is 15 amino acids long. The CDR3 DNA reads TGTGCCAGCACAACGACTTTAGCGGGAACCTACGAGCAGTACTTC. Translated: CASTTTLAGTYEQYF.

The rearrangement joins TRBV29-1 to TRBJ2-5; no clear D. Germline CDR1 reads SQVTM; CDR2 reads ANQGSEA. With 2 bases removed from V and 0 bases from J, the gap between germline ends came to 7 bases. The CDR3 has 13 residues. This CDR3 is CSVERRNQETQYF. The DNA of the CDR3 is TGCAGCGTTGAACGGCGGAACCAAGAGACCCAGTACTTC.

At least ten counts were recorded for this clonotype. The V call is TRBV20-1, the J call TRBJ1-5, with D possibly matching TRBD1 (5 bases). The length of the CDR3 is 15 residues. The ends were cut back, 0 bases at V and 4 bases at J, with 13 bases in the middle. CDR1 is DFQATT, CDR2 SNEGSKA, per germline (reference sequence). The CDR3 DNA follows: TGCAGTGCTAGAGATGGGACTTCGGTGAATCAGCCCCAGCATTTT. This sequence encodes CSARDGTSVNQPQHF.

This clonotype occurred a few times. The genes are TRBV20-1 and TRBJ2-7; a possible D gene is TRBD1 (7 bases). The CDR3 has 12 amino acids. With 7 bases removed from V and 7 bases from J, the gap between germline ends came to 17 bases. From germline, CDR1 is DFQATT and CDR2 SNEGSKA (reference sequence). CDR3 coding DNA: TGCAGTGTCCCAGGGGGGCACTGGGAGCAGTACTTC. Its protein is CSVPGGHWEQYF.

This clonotype has a handful of counts. J is TRBJ2-3 and V is TRBV2; unclear D gene. The CDR3 sequence is 16 residues long. The germline CDR1 and CDR2 sequences are SNHLY and FYNNEI. The germline V and J ends were trimmed by 4 bases and 0 bases, with 14 bases remaining between them. CDR3 residues: CASSAKPLPSTDTQYF. The CDR3 DNA reads as TGTGCCAGCAGTGCAAAACCACTTCCTAGCACAGATACGCAGTATTTT.

This clonotype was counted many times. This chain connects TRBV7-8 to TRBJ2-3; unclear D gene. CDR1 and CDR2 (germline): SGHVS, FQNEAQ. V dropped 1 base and J dropped 2 bases, with 4 bases sitting between them. The CDR3 is made up of 13 amino acids. In nucleotides, the CDR3 is TGTGCCAGCAGCTTAGAAGACACAGATACGCAGTATTTT. Encoded protein: CASSLEDTDTQYF.